This TCR beta chain was documented in a study of T cell responses to AZD1222 COVID-19 vaccine. Overall study context: Pooled together were second doses at about 4 or about 12 weeks. Study-wide points: Clonal diversity was possibly underestimated, and white British individuals and females predominated among donors. The reported proportion of spike-specific TCRs targeting unmutated variant regions was nearly half. Spike regions recognized by vaccine-associated CD4 TCRs spanned the protein, led by 160-218 and 743-854.

Remarks on this clone: Its specificity is not known.

Generated by immunoSEQ multiplex PCR, the TCRdb table keeps only in-frame clones and is missing some. The data hold around 130,000 clones, with 85% to 95% observed a single time. The germline V gene encodes CDR1 SNHLY and CDR2 FYNNEI. V lost 8 bases to trimming and J lost 4 bases, with 11 bases between them. There are 12 residues in the CDR3. The chain couples TRBV2 to TRBJ1-2; the D is unclear. This sequence originates from an adult in good health. The input for sequencing was peripheral blood, taken on day 0 of AZD1222 vaccination. CDR3 loop: CASPARGYGYTF. As DNA, the CDR3 is TGTGCCAGCCCGGCTCGGGGCTATGGCTACACCTTC.